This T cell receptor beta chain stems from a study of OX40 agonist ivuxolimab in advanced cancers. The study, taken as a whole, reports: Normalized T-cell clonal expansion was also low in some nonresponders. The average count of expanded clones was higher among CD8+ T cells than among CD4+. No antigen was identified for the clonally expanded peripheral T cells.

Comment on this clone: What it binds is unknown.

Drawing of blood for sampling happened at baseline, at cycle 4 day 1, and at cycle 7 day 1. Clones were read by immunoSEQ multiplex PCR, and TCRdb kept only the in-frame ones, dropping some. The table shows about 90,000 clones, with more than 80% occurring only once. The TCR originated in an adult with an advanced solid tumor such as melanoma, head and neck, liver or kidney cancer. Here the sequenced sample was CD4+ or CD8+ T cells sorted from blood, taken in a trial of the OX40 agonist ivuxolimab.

CDR3 amino acids: CASSLGGGSYEQYF. In nucleotides, the CDR3 is TGTGCCAGCAGCTTAGGGGGGGGCAGCTACGAGCAGTACTTC. The chain uses TRBV11-2 and TRBJ2-7; maybe TRBD2 (7 bases). Germline V lookup: CDR1 SGHAT, CDR2 FQNNGV. The CDR3 loop spans 14 amino acids. Trimming took off 1 base at V and 3 bases at J, with 10 bases between the two ends.